The source of this T cell receptor (beta chain) is a study of cytomegalovirus exposure and HLA in healthy donors. The CDR3 contains 15 residues. Losses at the gene ends were 2 bases for V and 3 bases for J; bases not matched to a gene: 8. In germline, CDR1 is SGHRS, CDR2 YFSETQ. This PCR relied on a set of 60 Vbeta primers and 13 Jbeta primers. Some clones are missing from TCRdb's copy, which holds only in-frame ones; the method was immunoSEQ multiplex PCR. The sample includes about 170,000 clones, roughly 80% of them seen just once. Every donor was a healthy person donating bone marrow. In its sample, this clone was seen a few times.

This chain connects TRBV5-1 to TRBJ2-7; TRBD1 matches at 7 bases. Sequences were obtained from PBMCs. This clonotype originated in a male donor in good health and CMV-seronegative. For the CDR3, the DNA is TGCGCCAGCAGCTTTGGACAGGCGATTGGCTACGAGCAGTACTTC. It yields the protein CASSFGQAIGYEQYF.